A selection of T cell receptor beta chains follows, all from one sample in a study of blood T cell repertoires in COVID-19. The protocol was immunoSEQ multiplex PCR, while the TCRdb copy is restricted to in-frame clones and leaves out a portion. The table records about 330,000 clones, 88% of them present only once. Material for sequencing was PBMCs or T cells enriched from blood (not recorded which). The receptors were gathered from a young man who had recovered from COVID-19. Both conserved end residues are part of each CDR3. D genes are given only for firm matches. A row's size may be missing; if present it is once, few, many or a size class.

cdr3_nt cdr3_aa j_call d_call v_call clone_size
TGTGCCAGCAGCCCCTACAGGGACTCCTACGAGCAGTACTTC CASSPYRDSYEQYF TRBJ2-7 . TRBV9 .
TGTGCCAGCAGGAACGAACCGGGGAGAGCTTTCTTT CASRNEPGRAFF TRBJ1-1 . TRBV28 .
TGTGCCAGTAGTCCCATAAAAAAGACAGGGGTTAACACCGGGGAGCTGTTTTTT CASSPIKKTGVNTGELFF TRBJ2-2 TRBD1 TRBV19 .
TGTGCCAGCAGCTTAGTTAGCGGGGTCGGCCACGAGCAGTACTTC CASSLVSGVGHEQYF TRBJ2-7 TRBD2 TRBV13 .
TGTGCCAGCAGCCAAGATCTTCCTCGCAGGGGAACAAATTTCTCACCCCTCCACTTT CASSQDLPRRGTNFSPLHF TRBJ1-6 . TRBV3-1/TRBV3-2 few
TGTGCCAGCAGCCAGGGACAGGGGGCACGTTCACCCCTCCACTTT CASSQGQGARSPLHF TRBJ1-6 TRBD1 TRBV3-1/TRBV3-2 .
TGTGCCAGCAGCCAACTAGCGGGGGCTTTTTCCTACAATGAGCAGTTCTTC CASSQLAGAFSYNEQFF TRBJ2-1 TRBD2 TRBV7-9 .
TGTGCCAGCAGCCAAGCAGGACAGAGCTATAATTCACCCCTCCACTTT CASSQAGQSYNSPLHF TRBJ1-6 . TRBV3-1/TRBV3-2 .
TGCGCCGTTAGGGGGCGAAATGAGCAGTTCTTC CAVRGRNEQFF TRBJ2-1 TRBD1 TRBV10-2 once
TGCGCCAGCAGCCAAGTCGGACAGGGGGGAACCTACGAGCAGTACTTC CASSQVGQGGTYEQYF TRBJ2-7 TRBD1 TRBV4-1 .
TGTGCCAGCAGCCCGACCGGGACAGTTCGCAATCAGCCCCAGCATTTT CASSPTGTVRNQPQHF TRBJ1-5 TRBD1 TRBV5-8 .
TGTGCTAGTGGGATGGGACTAGCGGAAACCAAAAACATTCAGTACTTC CASGMGLAETKNIQYF TRBJ2-4 TRBD2 TRBV12-5 .
TGTGCCAGCAGCCATCGCTTCCCGACTAGCGGGGGGGTTGATGAGCAGTTCTTC CASSHRFPTSGGVDEQFF TRBJ2-1 TRBD2 TRBV3-1/TRBV3-2 .
TGTGCCAGCAGTTCCGACAGGATGCACACCATATATTTT CASSSDRMHTIYF TRBJ1-3 . TRBV6-5 few
TGTGCCAGTAGTCAAAGCGGAACCCAAGAGACCCAGTACTTC CASSQSGTQETQYF TRBJ2-5 . TRBV19 .
TGTGCCAGTAGTCCCCGACAGAACACTGAAGCTTTCTTT CASSPRQNTEAFF TRBJ1-1 . TRBV19 .
TGTGCCAGCAGTACCACCTCATCGGGCGGGACAGCTTTCTTT CASSTTSSGGTAFF TRBJ1-1 . TRBV6-5 .
TGTGCCAGCAGCGTTGACTTCATCACTGAAGCTTTCTTT CASSVDFITEAFF TRBJ1-1 . TRBV9 .
TGTGCCAGCAGCTTAGTAGCGTTAGGTAGCGGTGGCTACACCTTC CASSLVALGSGGYTF TRBJ1-2 . TRBV7-6 once
TGCGCCAGCAGTGGACAGCACAATCAGCCCCAGCATTTT CASSGQHNQPQHF TRBJ1-5 . TRBV10-1 .
TGTGCCAGCACTCGGATCGACAGGCAACATTCACCCCTCCACTTT CASTRIDRQHSPLHF TRBJ1-6 . TRBV28 .
TGTGCCAGCAGCTTGTGGCAGGGAAACTATGGCTACACCTTC CASSLWQGNYGYTF TRBJ1-2 . TRBV5-6 .
TGTGCCGCGAACCCTAATCAGCCCCAGCATTTT CAANPNQPQHF TRBJ1-5 . TRBV6-5 .
TGTGCCAGCAGCTTTAAACAGGGATACACAGATACGCAGTATTTT CASSFKQGYTDTQYF TRBJ2-3 . TRBV7-9 .
TGTGCCAGCAGTTTGGGGAGACGGGCTTATGGCTACACCTTC CASSLGRRAYGYTF TRBJ1-2 . TRBV28 .
TGTGCCAGCAGCGTAGGGCAGGGGTGGGAGCAGTACTTC CASSVGQGWEQYF TRBJ2-7 . TRBV9 .
TGTGCCACCAGCAGAGAAAACAGATACTATGGCTACACCTTC CATSRENRYYGYTF TRBJ1-2 . TRBV15 .
TGTGCCAGCAGCTTGCTCCTAGCGGGGGGCACAGATACGCAGTATTTT CASSLLLAGGTDTQYF TRBJ2-3 TRBD2 TRBV5-6 .
TGTGCCAGCAGCCAAGGCAGTCGCTCTGGAAACACCATATATTTT CASSQGSRSGNTIYF TRBJ1-3 . TRBV3-1/TRBV3-2 .
TGTGCCAGCTCCCGGGGGGCGGAGATGAACACTGAAGCTTTCTTT CASSRGAEMNTEAFF TRBJ1-1 . TRBV18 .
TGTGCCACCAGTGATCCTCCAGGGGGCTTTGGGGCCAACGTCCTGACTTTC CATSDPPGGFGANVLTF TRBJ2-6 TRBD1 TRBV24-1 .
TGTGCCAGCAGTGAAGTTATCTTAGCGGGGGGGCAGAGGAGCATTCAGTACTTC CASSEVILAGGQRSIQYF TRBJ2-4 TRBD2 TRBV6-1 .
TGTGCCAGCAGTCCAGGGGGTAGGATTTGGTATGGCTACACCTTC CASSPGGRIWYGYTF TRBJ1-2 TRBD1 TRBV2 .
TGTGCCAGCAGCGAAAGACAGGCGAACACTGAAGCTTTCTTT CASSERQANTEAFF TRBJ1-1 . TRBV7-9 few
TGTGCCAGCAGTGAAGGGACAGGTTCCTACGAGCAGTACTTC CASSEGTGSYEQYF TRBJ2-7 TRBD1 TRBV2 .
TGTGCCATCGATAAAGGCGGGGAACTAAACTATGGCTACACCTTC CAIDKGGELNYGYTF TRBJ1-2 . TRBV10-3 .
TGTGCCAGCACTAAAACAGGGGGCAATTCACCCCTCCACTTT CASTKTGGNSPLHF TRBJ1-6 TRBD1 TRBV27 .
TGTGCCAGCAGTGGCGGGGGGGTAGGAGATACGCAGTATTTT CASSGGGVGDTQYF TRBJ2-3 TRBD2 TRBV6-4 once
TGTGCCAGCAGTTACTCGCGGATGAATTCACCCCTCCACTTT CASSYSRMNSPLHF TRBJ1-6 . TRBV6-2/TRBV6-3 few
TGCGCCAGCAGTCGCAGCTACGAGCAGTACTTC CASSRSYEQYF TRBJ2-7 . TRBV5-1 .
TGTGCCTGGAGTAACCATCTGGGGGCGTACAATGAGCAGTTCTTC CAWSNHLGAYNEQFF TRBJ2-1 . TRBV30 .